What follows are 16 T cell receptor beta chains derived from one specimen sequenced in a study of OX40 agonist ivuxolimab in advanced cancers. TCRdb's table, derived via immunoSEQ multiplex PCR, lists solely in-frame clones and lacks some. The repertoire holds roughly 50,000 clones, with approximately 84% as singletons. The sequencing here drew on CD4+ or CD8+ T cells sorted from blood, taken in a trial of the OX40 agonist ivuxolimab. The receptor source for this set is an adult with an advanced solid tumor such as melanoma, head and neck, liver or kidney cancer.

This clone has a handful of counts. The chain employs TRBV19 and TRBJ2-1; 10 nucleotides agree with TRBD2. Germline lookup yields CDR1 LNHDA and CDR2 SQIVND (reference sequence). The trim removed 2 bases at V and 7 bases at J, leaving 2 bases unmatched. The CDR3 is 14 amino acids. DNA for the CDR3: TGTGCCAGTAGTATAACGACTAGCGGGAATGAGCAGTTCTTC. As protein: CASSITTSGNEQFF.

The rearrangement joins TRBV5-1 to TRBJ2-2, with D possibly matching TRBD2 (6 bases). Germline assignment: CDR1 SGHRS and CDR2 YFSETQ. CDR3 length: 15 amino acids. V lost 4 bases and J 4 bases, leaving 14 bases between the germline ends. The CDR3 nucleotides are TGCGCCAGCAGCACCTCCGGGACTCTCACCGGGGAGCTGTTTTTT. Translating gives CASSTSGTLTGELFF.

The chain uses TRBV5-1 and TRBJ2-1, with D maybe TRBD1 (6 bases). The CDR3 sequence is 17 residues long. The germline gives CDR1 SGHRS, CDR2 YFSETQ. Deletions cut 4 bases from V and 3 bases from J, with 20 bases between. CDR3 amino acids: CASSRTSDSAGYNEQFF. DNA of the CDR3: TGCGCCAGCAGCCGTACCTCGGACAGCGCGGGCTACAATGAGCAGTTCTTC.

As regards this clone: At one end, the junction sequence differs from germline, possibly due to a read error. The chain carries TRBV29-1 and TRBJ2-3, with D perhaps TRBD1 (6 bases). The CDR3 is 12 amino acids. Germline CDR1 is SQVTM and CDR2 is ANQGSEA. CDR3 DNA: TGTCGGGCAGGGGATGACACAGATACGCAGTATTTT. Protein product: CRAGDDTDTQYF.

This clone turned up a few times. A read error may account for a junction end that differs from germline. The chain carries TRBV11-2 and TRBJ1-2; D may be TRBD1 (6 bases). The germline gives CDR1 SGHAT, CDR2 FQNNGV. CDR3 length equals 13 residues. The CDR3 spells CASSLGGFTGYTF. CDR3 nucleotides: TGTGCCAGCAGTTTAGGGGGTTTTACTGGCTACACCTTC.

The chain recombines TRBV28 with TRBJ1-2; D is perhaps TRBD1 (6 bases). CDR3 length equals 18 residues. Trimming removed 1 base from V and 2 bases from J, with 20 bases in between. In germline, CDR1 is MDHEN, CDR2 SYDVKM. The CDR3 DNA sequence: TGTGCCAGCAGTTTATCGGGGGGCATAGAGACGGCGAACTATGGCTACACCTTC. Translated, it gives CASSLSGGIETANYGYTF.

V usage is TRBV28 and J usage is TRBJ2-5, with D possibly called TRBD1 or TRBD2 (5 bases each). The CDR3 is 16 residues long. Germline V gene lookup returns CDR1 MDHEN and CDR2 SYDVKM. Trimming removed 2 bases from V and 1 base from J, with 14 bases in between. The CDR3 is CASSLPRMGVQETQYF. The DNA of the CDR3 is TGTGCCAGCAGTTTACCGCGAATGGGGGTCCAAGAGACCCAGTACTTC.

The V and J genes are TRBV18 and TRBJ1-1; the match to TRBD1 covers 8 bases. J lost 5 bases, V lost 1 base, and 3 bases had no gene match. Germline V gene lookup returns CDR1 KGHSH and CDR2 LQKENI. The CDR3 is 14 amino acids. Written as DNA, the CDR3 is TGTGCCAGCTCACCACAACAGGGGGGGACTGAAGCTTTCTTT. Amino acid sequence: CASSPQQGGTEAFF.

The V call is TRBV5-1, the J call TRBJ2-6; 10 bases match TRBD1. V shed 4 bases, J shed 0 bases, and the junction held 10 bases outside the gene matches. This CDR3 has 19 amino acids. The V gene's germline CDR1 is SGHRS and CDR2 YFSETQ. The CDR3 reads CASSHPLGQGPSGANVLTF. In DNA, the CDR3 is TGCGCCAGCAGCCACCCTTTGGGACAGGGGCCCTCTGGGGCCAACGTCCTGACTTTC. Together with reference TRBV5-1 and TRBJ2-6, the CDR3 gives the full variable domain: KAGVTQTPRYLIKTRGQQVTLSCSPISGHRSVSWYQQTPGQGLQFLFEYFSETQRNKGNFPGRFSGRQFSNSRSEMNVSTLELGDSALYLCASSHPLGQGPSGANVLTFGAGSRLTVL.

This clone was observed a few times. The chain links TRBV6-6 to TRBJ1-5; a weak D match, TRBD1 (6 bases). Germline lookup yields CDR1 MNHNY and CDR2 SVGAGI (reference sequence). V lost 5 bases and J 2 bases, leaving 13 bases between the germline ends. The CDR3 runs 15 residues. The CDR3 DNA reads TGTGCCAGCAGTCCCGACAGGTCTGGCAATCAGCCCCAGCATTTT. It translates to CASSPDRSGNQPQHF.

This chain connects TRBV5-4 to TRBJ2-7, with 7 bases lining up with TRBD1. CDR3 length: 17 amino acids. Germline V gives CDR1 SGHNT, CDR2 YYREEE (reference sequence). With V trimmed by 0 bases and J by 0 bases, 9 bases remained unmatched. This chain's CDR3 is CASSLDPTGDRSYEQYF. The CDR3 coding sequence is TGTGCCAGCAGCTTGGACCCCACAGGGGATCGCTCCTACGAGCAGTACTTC.

The chain recombines TRBV15 with TRBJ2-1; the D gene is possibly TRBD2 (5 bases). Germline assignment: CDR1 LNHNV and CDR2 YYDKDF (reference sequence). The CDR3 loop spans 12 amino acids. The V end was cut by 8 bases, the J end by 5 bases, with 10 bases between. CDR3 amino acids: CATGRTHNEQFF. CDR3 DNA: TGTGCCACCGGACGGACTCACAATGAGCAGTTCTTC.

The rearrangement joins TRBV19 to TRBJ1-5; D is possibly TRBD1 (6 bases). Germline CDR1 and CDR2: LNHDA and SQIVND (reference sequence). V lost 4 bases and J 2 bases, leaving 9 bases between the germline ends. The CDR3 consists of 14 residues. This chain's CDR3 is CASSTGDGNQPQHF. The CDR3 coding sequence is TGTGCCAGTAGTACAGGGGACGGCAATCAGCCCCAGCATTTT.

CDR3 nucleotides: TGTGCCAGCAGCTTGACGCCCGGCGGACTACGCGGGAGGGATGAGCAGTTCTTC. It translates to CASSLTPGGLRGRDEQFF. J is TRBJ2-1 and V is TRBV5-8; 9 nucleotides align to TRBD2. Germline assignment: CDR1 SGHTS and CDR2 YDEGEE. The CDR3 runs to 18 residues. After removal of 1 base from V and 8 bases from J, the junction contained 16 bases not matched to a gene. Together with reference TRBV5-8 and TRBJ2-1, the CDR3 gives the full variable domain: EAGVTQSPTHLIKTRGQQATLRCSPISGHTSVYWYQQALGLGLQFLLWYDEGEERNRGNFPPRFSGRQFPNYSSELNVNALELEDSALYLCASSLTPGGLRGRDEQFFGPGTRLTVL.

This clone was counted a single time. The chain recombines TRBV28 with TRBJ2-7; the D gene is possibly TRBD2 (5 bases). This CDR3 has 12 residues. Trimming pared 9 bases from V and 6 bases from J, leaving 15 bases between. The germline V gene encodes CDR1 MDHEN and CDR2 SYDVKM. The CDR3 DNA reads as TGTGCCAGTACGACGAGGGTTTCCGAGCAGTACTTC. Residues: CASTTRVSEQYF.

The chain uses TRBV5-6 and TRBJ1-1; D is unresolved. Germline values: CDR1 SGHDT, CDR2 YYEEEE. The CDR3 covers 14 residues. The V end was cut by 1 base, the J end by 1 base, with 8 bases between. In DNA form, the CDR3 reads TGTGCCAGCAGCTTGTCGACAAGGAACACTGAAGCTTTCTTT. Translating it yields CASSLSTRNTEAFF.